This record covers a single T cell receptor beta chain. Its antigen is unknown. No quality values exist for individual bases; no much larger clone is one base distant. The immunoSEQ Assay, a bias-controlled multiplex PCR, was used to amplify TCRbeta CDR3 regions from genomic DNA. The original pipeline was this. Within the assay, amplification of reference gene primers was used to estimate how many nucleated cells each sample contained. To quantify the absolute abundance of each unique TCRbeta CDR3 rearrangement, sequence reads were collapsed and filtered. For each sample, productive Simpson clonality was calculated by taking the square root of Simpson's diversity index across productive rearrangements. Not all clones reach the TCRdb copy of this immuneACCESS table, which keeps in-frame sequences only. Checked studies attribute under half of the gap to unresolved V genes and leave the rest unexplained. V, J and clone size are those of that table, while D and trimming were read from the DNA. Within this sample are about 330,000 clones, with 80% to 90% of them counted one time only. The ten largest make up about 5.4% of the sample.

Participants in the prospective study were enrolled through a virtual design, were aged roughly 18 to 100 years, and lived in roughly 26 United States geographic areas. In the prospective study, cohorts were assigned on the basis of participant-reported clinical history obtained from a screening survey and a study questionnaire. ImmuneRACE Cohort 3 recovered participants were defined by two consecutive negative NP/OP PCR tests, healthcare professional clearance, or symptom resolution. In the prospective study, mobile phlebotomists collected whole blood, serum and a nasopharyngeal or oropharyngeal swab from each participant. Additional blood draws and questionnaires over an approximately two-month period could optionally be provided by prospective study participants. Prospective study blood samples were shipped either frozen or at room temperature before DNA extraction. The sample is drawn from a study of blood T cell repertoires in COVID-19 (dated by TCRdb to the early 2020s). A note on the overall study: The collaborator samples originated in the United States, Italy and Spain and spanned the acute and convalescent phases of COVID-19. Where available, HLA class I and class II types were taken from metadata supplied by the sample provider and were not determined by assay-based typing. The repertoires were made available in a free public database intended to serve as a resource for research on the immune response to SARS-CoV-2. The dataset comprised deeply sampled blood TCRbeta repertoires from subjects exposed to, actively infected with, or recovered from COVID-19. The material from the prospective study consisted of cDNA or gDNA derived from T cells, B-cell-depleted T cells, or PBMCs. Nearly every sample came with metadata listing a de-identified subject ID, COVID-19 status, age in years and sex. The samples were drawn from the first 160 participants of the ongoing ImmuneRACE study and from some 1,300 subjects provided by 6 global collaborators. Broader findings and caveats from the paper: The amount of clinical and demographic metadata varied by source and participant and was provided uncurated.

Sequencing was performed on PBMCs or T cells enriched from blood (not recorded which). The sequence was obtained from a woman aged 25 to 39 who had recovered from COVID-19.

CDR3 protein: CASTRELNTEAFF. The DNA reads as follows: TGTGCCAGTACAAGAGAGCTGAACACTGAAGCTTTCTTT. The rearrangement joined TRBV19 to TRBJ1-1, with the D gene not confidently named. The CDR3, from cysteine to phenylalanine, totals 13 residues. The read is trimmed to its CDR3 DNA, 39 bases read in frame from base 1. Based on the germline V gene (reference sequence), the CDR1 and CDR2 sequences are LNHDA and SQIVND. V loses 7 bases, J loses 0 bases, and the germline ends lie 9 bases apart.